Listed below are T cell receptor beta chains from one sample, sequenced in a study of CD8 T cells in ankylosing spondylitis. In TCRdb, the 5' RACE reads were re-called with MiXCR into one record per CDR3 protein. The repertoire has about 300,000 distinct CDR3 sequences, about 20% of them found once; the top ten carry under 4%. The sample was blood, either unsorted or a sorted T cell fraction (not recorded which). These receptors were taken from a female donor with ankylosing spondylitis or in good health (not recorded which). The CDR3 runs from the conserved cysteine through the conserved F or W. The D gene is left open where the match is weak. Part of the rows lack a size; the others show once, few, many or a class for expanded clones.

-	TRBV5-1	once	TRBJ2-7	TGCGCCAGCAGCTTGGCCGGGAGGACAGGCTTAATCTCCTACGAGCAGTACTTC	CASSLAGRTGLISYEQYF
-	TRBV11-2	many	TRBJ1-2	TGTGCCAGCAGGTCTACAGCGAACTATGGCTACACCTTC	CASRSTANYGYTF
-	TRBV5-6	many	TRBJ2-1	TGTGCCAGCAGCCTTAGAGGCCCTGATGAGCAGTTCTTC	CASSLRGPDEQFF
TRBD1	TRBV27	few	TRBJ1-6	TGTGCCAGCAGTGGGAATCAGGGGGTCGAAAATTCACCCCTCCACTTT	CASSGNQGVENSPLHF
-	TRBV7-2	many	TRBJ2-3	TGTGCCAGCAGCTTAACGTCCGATTTCACAGATACGCAGTATTTT	CASSLTSDFTDTQYF
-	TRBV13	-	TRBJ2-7	TGTGCCAGCAGCAGCCGGACGGGCGAGCAGTACTTC	CASSSRTGEQYF
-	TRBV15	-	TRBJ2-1	TGTGCCACCAGCAGTAGCGGTCCTTCCTACAATGAGCAGTTCTTC	CATSSSGPSYNEQFF
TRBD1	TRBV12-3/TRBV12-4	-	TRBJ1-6	TGTGCCAGCAGTTTAACAGGGGCGTCCCGTAATTCACCCCTCCACTTT	CASSLTGASRNSPLHF
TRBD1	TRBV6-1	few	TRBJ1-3	TGTGCCAGCAGTATTGGGACAGTCTCTGGAAACACCATATATTTT	CASSIGTVSGNTIYF
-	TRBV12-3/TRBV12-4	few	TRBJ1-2	TGTGCCAGCAGTTTTTCTATGAGGGGCTATGGCTACACCTTC	CASSFSMRGYGYTF
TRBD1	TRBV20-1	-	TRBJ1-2	TGCAGTGCTGTTGAGGTGTGGGACAGCAATGGCTACACCTTC	CSAVEVWDSNGYTF
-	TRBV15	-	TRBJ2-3	TGTGCCACCAGCAGTTCACAGGGTTTTCGTATAGATACGCAGTATTTT	CATSSSQGFRIDTQYF
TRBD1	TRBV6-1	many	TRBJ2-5	TGTGCCAGCAGCCCCGGGACAGGCAGCAAAGAGACCCAGTACTTC	CASSPGTGSKETQYF
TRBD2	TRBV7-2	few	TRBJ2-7	TGTGCCAGCAGCTCCGGGACTACCTCCGAGCAGTACTTC	CASSSGTTSEQYF
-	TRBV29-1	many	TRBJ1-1	TGCAGCGCGCAGGGGATGAACACTGAAGCTTTCTTT	CSAQGMNTEAFF
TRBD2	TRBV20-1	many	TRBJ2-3	TGCAGTGCAACAACTAGCGGGAGCACAGATACGCAGTATTTT	CSATTSGSTDTQYF
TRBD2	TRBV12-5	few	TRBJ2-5	TGTGCTAGTGGTTTGGTACTCTCGGGACTAGCGACGGCCCAGTACTTC	CASGLVLSGLATAQYF
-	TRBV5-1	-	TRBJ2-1	TGCGCCAGCTATAACCCCGGGACCTACAATGAGCAGTTCTTC	CASYNPGTYNEQFF
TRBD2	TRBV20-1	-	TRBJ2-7	TGCAGTGCTAGAGTAGCGGGATACTACGAGCAGTACTTC	CSARVAGYYEQYF
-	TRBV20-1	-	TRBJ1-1	TGCAGTGCGGGGCCTACGAACACTGAAGCTTTCTTT	CSAGPTNTEAFF
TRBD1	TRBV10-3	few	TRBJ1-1	TGTGCCATCAGTGGGGGACAGAAAAAAGCTTTCTTT	CAISGGQKKAFF
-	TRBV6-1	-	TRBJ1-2	TGTGCCAGCAGGAAACAGAAGAACTATGGCTACACCTTC	CASRKQKNYGYTF
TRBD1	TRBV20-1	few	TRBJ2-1	TGCAGTGCTACCCCCGGACAGGTTAGAGCCAATGAGCAGTTCTTC	CSATPGQVRANEQFF
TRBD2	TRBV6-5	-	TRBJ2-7	TGTGCCAGCAGTACCGGGGGGTTCGAGCAGTACTTC	CASSTGGFEQYF
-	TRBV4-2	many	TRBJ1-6	TGTGCCAGCAGCCAAATCAGGGGTTCACCCCTCCACTTT	CASSQIRGSPLHF
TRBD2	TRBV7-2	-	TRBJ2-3	TGTGCCAGCAGCTCGTCTAGCGGGAGGGCCATAGATACGCAGTATTTT	CASSSSSGRAIDTQYF
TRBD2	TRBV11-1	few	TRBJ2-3	TGTGCCAGCAGCCCAATTACGGCTATAGCGGGAGCGTCAGATACGCAGTATTTT	CASSPITAIAGASDTQYF
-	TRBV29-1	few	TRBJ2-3	TGCAGCGCGAGACAGGCTCTCTACACAGATACGCAGTATTTT	CSARQALYTDTQYF
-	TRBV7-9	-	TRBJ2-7	TGTGCCAGCACCTCGGTCGGGGACCGCCTAGTTGAGCAGTACTTC	CASTSVGDRLVEQYF
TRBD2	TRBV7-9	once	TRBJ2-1	TGTGCCAGCAGCCTCCCTGGGACTAGCGGCTCCTACAATGAGCAGTTCTTC	CASSLPGTSGSYNEQFF
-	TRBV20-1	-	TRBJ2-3	TGCAGTGCTCCTTTCCATCAACTAGCCCGGAGGGATACGCAGTATTTT	CSAPFHQLARRDTQYF
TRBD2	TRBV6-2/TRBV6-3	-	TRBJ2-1	TGTGCCAGCACCCCGCTGGGGACTAGCTCTATTGGGGATGAGCAGTTCTTC	CASTPLGTSSIGDEQFF
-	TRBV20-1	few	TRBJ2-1	TGCAGTGCTAGTGATCGGCTTGAGCAGTTCTTC	CSASDRLEQFF
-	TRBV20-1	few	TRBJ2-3	TGCAGTGCTAGCTTTAAAATGGCGGGATGGGCAGATACGCAGTATTTT	CSASFKMAGWADTQYF
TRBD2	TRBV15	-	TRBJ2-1	TGTGCCACCAGCGCCCCAGTAGCGGGAGGGACCTACAATGAGCAGTTCTTC	CATSAPVAGGTYNEQFF
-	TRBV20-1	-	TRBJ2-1	TGCAGTGCTAATAAGGACGCATACAATGAGCAGTTCTTC	CSANKDAYNEQFF
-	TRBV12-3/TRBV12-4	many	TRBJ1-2	TGTGCCAGCAGTTTAGAGGGGTTATATGGCTACACCTTC	CASSLEGLYGYTF
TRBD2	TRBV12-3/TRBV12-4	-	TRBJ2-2	TGTGCCAGCAGTTTACCGGGGGGAACCGGGGAGCTGTTTTTT	CASSLPGGTGELFF
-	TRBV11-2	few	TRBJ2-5	TGTGCCAGCAGCTTAGAGCCCCCTTTCGGGATCCAGTACTTC	CASSLEPPFGIQYF
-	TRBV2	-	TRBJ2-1	TGTGCCAGCAGTGAAGACAGGGAGCGGTTCTTC	CASSEDRERFF
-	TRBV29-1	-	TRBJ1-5	TGCAGCGTTGGAAACAGGGATGGCCAGCCCCAGCATTTT	CSVGNRDGQPQHF
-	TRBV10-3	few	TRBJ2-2	TGTGCCATCAAAGCGGTAAAGGGTCCCGGGGAGCTGTTTTTT	CAIKAVKGPGELFF
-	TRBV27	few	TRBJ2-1	TGTGCCAGCATTTTCAGAGGCAGGGGGGTAAATGAGCAGTTCTTC	CASIFRGRGVNEQFF
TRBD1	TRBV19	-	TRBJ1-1	TGTGCCAGTACGCGGGACAGAAGAGCTTTCTTT	CASTRDRRAFF
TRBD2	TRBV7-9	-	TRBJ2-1	TGTGCCAGCAGCTATAGCGGGAGGGCCTCCGGGGATGAGCAGTTCTTC	CASSYSGRASGDEQFF